This T cell receptor beta chain appears in the sequencing data of a study of blood T cell repertoires in COVID-19. About the study: Sites across the United States, Italy and Spain contributed samples from acute and convalescent COVID-19. T cells, B-cell-depleted T cells, or PBMCs supplied cDNA or gDNA.

As processed by the authors: Reference gene primer amplification gave estimated nucleated cell counts. Assay: immunoSEQ multiplex PCR; the TCRdb copy retains only in-frame clones and omits some. Clone size and V and J calls were adopted from that table, with D and trimming inferred from the DNA. The repertoire has 350,000 to 450,000 clones, around 85% of them found once; the top ten carry roughly 3.9%. This clone showed up just once. This CDR3 comprises 15 residues. The V gene lost 2 bases and the J gene lost 0 bases, with 9 bases spanning the gap. Per the germline V gene, CDR1 is MNHEY and CDR2 is SVGAGI.

The genes are TRBV6-5 and TRBJ2-3; perhaps TRBD1 as D (6 bases). The sequence was collected from a woman aged 18-29 years with acute or convalescent COVID-19. Sequenced sample: peripheral blood. Here the CDR3 DNA reads TGTGCCAGCAGTTACGGGGGCGCTAGCACAGATACGCAGTATTTT. Translated, it gives CASSYGGASTDTQYF.